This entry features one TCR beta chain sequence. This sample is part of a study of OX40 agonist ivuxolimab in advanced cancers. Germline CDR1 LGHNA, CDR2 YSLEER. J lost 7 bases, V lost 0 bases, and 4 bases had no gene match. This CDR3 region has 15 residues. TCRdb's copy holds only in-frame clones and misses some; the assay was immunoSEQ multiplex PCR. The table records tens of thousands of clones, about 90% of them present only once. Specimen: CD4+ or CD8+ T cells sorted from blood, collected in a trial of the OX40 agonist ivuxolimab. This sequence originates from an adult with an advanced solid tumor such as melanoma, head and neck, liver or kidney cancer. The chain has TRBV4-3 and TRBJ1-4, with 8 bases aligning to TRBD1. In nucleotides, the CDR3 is TGCGCCAGCAGCCAAGATACAGGGGGGGTTGAAAAACTGTTTTTT. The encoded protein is CASSQDTGGVEKLFF.